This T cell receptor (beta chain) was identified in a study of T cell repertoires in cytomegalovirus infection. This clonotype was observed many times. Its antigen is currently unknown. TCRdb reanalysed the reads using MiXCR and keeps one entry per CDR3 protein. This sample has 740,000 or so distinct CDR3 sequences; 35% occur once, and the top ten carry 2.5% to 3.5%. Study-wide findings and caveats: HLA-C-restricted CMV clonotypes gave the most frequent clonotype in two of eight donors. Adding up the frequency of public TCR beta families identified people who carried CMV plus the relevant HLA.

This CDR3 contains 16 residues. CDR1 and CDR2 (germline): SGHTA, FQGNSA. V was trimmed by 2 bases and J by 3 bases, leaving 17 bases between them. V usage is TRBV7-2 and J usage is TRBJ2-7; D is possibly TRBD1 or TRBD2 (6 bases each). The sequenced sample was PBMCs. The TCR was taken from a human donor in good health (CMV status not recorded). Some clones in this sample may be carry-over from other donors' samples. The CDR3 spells CASSLRPGASGYEQYF. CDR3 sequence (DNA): TGTGCCAGCAGCTTACGGCCGGGGGCGTCCGGCTACGAGCAGTACTTC.